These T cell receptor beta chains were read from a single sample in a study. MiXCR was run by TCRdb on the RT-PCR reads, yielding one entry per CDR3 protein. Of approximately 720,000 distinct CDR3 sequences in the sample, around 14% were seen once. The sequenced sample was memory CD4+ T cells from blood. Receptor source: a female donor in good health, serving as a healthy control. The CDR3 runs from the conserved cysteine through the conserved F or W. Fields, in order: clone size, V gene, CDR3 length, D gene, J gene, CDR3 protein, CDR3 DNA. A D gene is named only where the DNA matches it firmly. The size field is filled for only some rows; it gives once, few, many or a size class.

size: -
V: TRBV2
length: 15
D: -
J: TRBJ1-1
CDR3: CASSFIWTVNTEAFF
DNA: TGTGCCAGCAGTTTTATATGGACGGTGAACACTGAAGCTTTCTTT

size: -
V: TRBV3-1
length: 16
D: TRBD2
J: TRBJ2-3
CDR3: CASSRRTSGEADTQYF
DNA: TGTGCCAGCAGCCGACGGACTAGCGGGGAGGCAGATACGCAGTATTTT

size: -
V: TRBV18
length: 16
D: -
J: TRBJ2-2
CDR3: CASSDNRIANTGELFF
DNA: TGTGCCAGCTCAGATAACAGAATTGCGAACACCGGGGAGCTGTTTTTT

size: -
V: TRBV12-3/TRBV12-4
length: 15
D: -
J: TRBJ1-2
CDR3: CASSLSRGYAGGYTF
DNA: TGTGCCAGCAGTTTAAGTAGGGGATACGCAGGCGGCTACACCTTC

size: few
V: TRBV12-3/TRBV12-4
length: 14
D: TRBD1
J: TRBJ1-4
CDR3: CASSPRQGNEKLFF
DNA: TGTGCCAGCAGTCCACGACAGGGGAATGAAAAACTGTTTTTT

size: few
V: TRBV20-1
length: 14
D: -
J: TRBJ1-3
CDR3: CSATGTGGGNTIYF
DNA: TGCAGTGCTACGGGAACCGGGGGAGGAAACACCATATATTTT

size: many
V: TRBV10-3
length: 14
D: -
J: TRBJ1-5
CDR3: CAISVGRKDQPQHF
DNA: TGTGCCATCAGTGTGGGCAGGAAGGACCAGCCCCAGCATTTT

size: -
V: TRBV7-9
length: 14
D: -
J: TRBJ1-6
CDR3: CASNLGTEDSPLHF
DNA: TGTGCCAGCAACCTCGGGACGGAGGATTCACCCCTCCACTTT

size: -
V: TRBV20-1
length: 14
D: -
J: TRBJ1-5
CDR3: CSAGGAGGSQPQHF
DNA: TGCAGTGCTGGTGGGGCCGGGGGCAGCCAGCCCCAGCATTTT

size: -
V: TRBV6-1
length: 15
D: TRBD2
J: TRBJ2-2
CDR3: CASSELMRGSGELFF
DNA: TGTGCCAGCAGTGAACTCATGCGGGGGAGCGGGGAGCTGTTTTTT

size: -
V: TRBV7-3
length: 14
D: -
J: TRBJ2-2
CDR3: CASRKSGNTGELFF
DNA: TGTGCCAGCAGAAAGTCAGGGAACACCGGGGAGCTGTTTTTT

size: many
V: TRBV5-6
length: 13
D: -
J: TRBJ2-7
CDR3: CASRWQGNYEQYF
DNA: TGTGCCAGCAGGTGGCAGGGAAACTACGAGCAGTACTTC

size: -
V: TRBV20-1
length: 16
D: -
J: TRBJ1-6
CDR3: CSARDAMTGWDSPLHF
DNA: TGCAGTGCTAGAGATGCCATGACAGGATGGGATTCACCCCTCCACTTT

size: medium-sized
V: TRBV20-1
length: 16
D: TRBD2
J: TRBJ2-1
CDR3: CSANGLAGASVYEQFF
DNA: TGCAGTGCCAACGGACTAGCGGGAGCGTCAGTGTATGAGCAGTTCTTC

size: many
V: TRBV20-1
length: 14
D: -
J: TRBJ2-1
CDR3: CSAGRGLVRDEQFF
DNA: TGCAGTGCGGGGAGGGGGCTAGTCAGGGATGAGCAGTTCTTC

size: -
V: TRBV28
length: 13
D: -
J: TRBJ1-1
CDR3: CASRRGGGDEAFF
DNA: TGTGCCAGCAGACGAGGGGGGGGGGATGAAGCTTTCTTT

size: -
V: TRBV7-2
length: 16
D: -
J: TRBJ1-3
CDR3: CASSFLGVRSGNTIYF
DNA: TGTGCCAGCAGCTTCCTAGGGGTACGCTCTGGAAACACCATATATTTT

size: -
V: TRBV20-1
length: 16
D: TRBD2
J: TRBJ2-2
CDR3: CSARDVGLANTGELFF
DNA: TGCAGTGCTAGAGACGTGGGACTAGCGAACACCGGGGAGCTGTTTTTT

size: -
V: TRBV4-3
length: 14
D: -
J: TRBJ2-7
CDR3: CASSQVWGPYEQYF
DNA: TGCGCCAGCAGCCAAGTCTGGGGGCCCTACGAGCAGTACTTC

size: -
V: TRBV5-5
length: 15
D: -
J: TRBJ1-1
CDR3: CASSSGWGSNTEAFF
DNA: TGTGCCAGCAGCTCGGGATGGGGGAGCAACACTGAAGCTTTCTTT

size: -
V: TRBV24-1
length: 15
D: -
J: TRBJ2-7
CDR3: CATSESGTPTYEQYF
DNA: TGTGCCACCAGTGAGTCCGGGACACCGACCTACGAGCAGTACTTC

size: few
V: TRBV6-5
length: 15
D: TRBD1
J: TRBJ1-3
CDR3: CASRQTPRGGNTIYF
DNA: TGTGCCAGCAGACAAACCCCCAGGGGGGGAAACACCATATATTTT

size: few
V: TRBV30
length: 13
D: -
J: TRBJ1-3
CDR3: CASLQNSGNTIYF
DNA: TGTGCCTCGCTACAAAACTCTGGAAACACCATATATTTT

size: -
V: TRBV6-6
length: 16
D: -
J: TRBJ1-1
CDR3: CATMTGSGGLGTEAFF
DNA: TGTGCCACGATGACGGGATCAGGAGGGCTTGGGACTGAAGCTTTCTTT

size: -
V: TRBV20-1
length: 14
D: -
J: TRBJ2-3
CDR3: CSASRAGNTDTQYF
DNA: TGCAGTGCTAGTCGAGCAGGCAACACAGATACGCAGTATTTT

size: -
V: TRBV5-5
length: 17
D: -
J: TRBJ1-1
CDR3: CASSPGGGASVNTEAFF
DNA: TGTGCCAGCAGCCCTGGGGGGGGCGCGTCCGTGAACACTGAAGCTTTCTTT

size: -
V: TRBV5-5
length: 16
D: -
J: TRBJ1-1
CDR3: CASSLWPGRPNTEAFF
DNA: TGTGCCAGCAGCTTGTGGCCAGGGCGACCGAACACTGAAGCTTTCTTT

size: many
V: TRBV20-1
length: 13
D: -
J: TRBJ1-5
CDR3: CSARDSGNQPQHF
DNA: TGCAGTGCTAGAGATTCCGGCAATCAGCCCCAGCATTTT

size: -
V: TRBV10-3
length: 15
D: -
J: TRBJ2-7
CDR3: CAISALGGGPYEQYF
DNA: TGTGCCATCAGTGCTCTCGGCGGGGGCCCCTACGAGCAGTACTTC

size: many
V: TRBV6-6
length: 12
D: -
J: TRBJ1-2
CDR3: CASSPQGRRLTF
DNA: TGTGCCAGCAGCCCCCAGGGGCGCCGGCTCACCTTC

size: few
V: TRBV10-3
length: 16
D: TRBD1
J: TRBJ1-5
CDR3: CASQDRAVESNQPQHF
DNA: TGTGCTAGTCAGGACAGGGCCGTTGAAAGCAATCAGCCCCAGCATTTT

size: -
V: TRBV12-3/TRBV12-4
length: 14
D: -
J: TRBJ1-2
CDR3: CASSPLGRGYGYTF
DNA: TGTGCCAGCAGCCCCCTGGGCAGGGGATATGGCTACACCTTC

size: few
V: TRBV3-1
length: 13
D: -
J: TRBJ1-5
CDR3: CASSQTHGQPQHF
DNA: TGTGCCAGCAGCCAAACCCATGGACAGCCCCAGCATTTT

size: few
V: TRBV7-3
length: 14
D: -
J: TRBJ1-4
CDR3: CASSLTGGIQKLFF
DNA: TGTGCCAGCAGCTTAACAGGGGGAATACAAAAACTGTTTTTT

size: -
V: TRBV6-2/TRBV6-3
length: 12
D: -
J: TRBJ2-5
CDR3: CASKIRDETQYF
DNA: TGTGCCAGCAAAATAAGGGACGAGACCCAGTACTTC

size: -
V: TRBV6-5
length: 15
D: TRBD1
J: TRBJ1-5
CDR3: CASSGQGNSNQPQHF
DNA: TGTGCCAGCAGTGGACAGGGGAATAGCAATCAGCCCCAGCATTTT

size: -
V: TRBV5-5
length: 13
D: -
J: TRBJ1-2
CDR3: CASSLQTVYGYTF
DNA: TGTGCCAGCAGCTTACAGACAGTCTATGGCTACACCTTC

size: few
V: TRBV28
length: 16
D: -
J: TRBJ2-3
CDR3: CASSLGRTSSTDTQYF
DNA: TGTGCCAGCAGTTTAGGCAGGACATCTAGCACAGATACGCAGTATTTT

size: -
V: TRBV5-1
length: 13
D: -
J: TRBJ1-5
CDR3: CASSPVGGQPQHF
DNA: TGCGCCAGCAGCCCCGTCGGGGGCCAGCCCCAGCATTTT

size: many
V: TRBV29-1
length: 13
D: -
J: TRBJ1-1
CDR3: CSGYRPVNTEAFF
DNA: TGCAGCGGGTACAGACCAGTGAACACTGAAGCTTTCTTT

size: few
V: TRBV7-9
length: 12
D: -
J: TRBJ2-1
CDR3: CASSSVAYEQFF
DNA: TGTGCCAGCAGCTCCGTGGCGTATGAGCAGTTCTTC

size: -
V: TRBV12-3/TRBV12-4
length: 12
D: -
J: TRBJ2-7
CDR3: CASSGRRDEQYF
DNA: TGTGCCAGCAGTGGGCGCCGAGACGAGCAGTACTTC

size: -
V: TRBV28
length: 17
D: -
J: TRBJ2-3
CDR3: CASSVDQGTESTDTQYF
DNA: TGTGCCAGCAGCGTAGATCAAGGGACGGAAAGCACAGATACGCAGTATTTT

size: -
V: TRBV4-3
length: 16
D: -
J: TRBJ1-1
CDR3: CASSQISGDTNTEAFF
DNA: TGCGCCAGCAGCCAGATATCGGGAGATACGAACACTGAAGCTTTCTTT

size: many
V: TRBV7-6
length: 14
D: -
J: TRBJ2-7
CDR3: CASSSSGSFNEQYF
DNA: TGTGCCAGCAGCTCCAGCGGCAGTTTTAACGAGCAGTACTTC

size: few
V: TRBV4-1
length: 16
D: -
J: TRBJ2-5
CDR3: CASSQRDKSMGETQYF
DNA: TGCGCCAGCAGCCAGCGGGACAAGTCAATGGGGGAGACCCAGTACTTC

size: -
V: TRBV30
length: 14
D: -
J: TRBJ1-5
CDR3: CAWRRAGSNQPQHF
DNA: TGTGCCTGGAGAAGGGCCGGTAGCAATCAGCCCCAGCATTTT

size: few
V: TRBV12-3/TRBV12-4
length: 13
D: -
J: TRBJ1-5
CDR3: CASSWESRTPQHF
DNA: TGTGCCAGCAGTTGGGAGTCCAGGACGCCCCAGCATTTT

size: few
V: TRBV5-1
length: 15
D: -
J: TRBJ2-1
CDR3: CASSPLLEQYNEQFF
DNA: TGCGCCAGCAGCCCCCTCCTAGAGCAGTACAATGAGCAGTTCTTC

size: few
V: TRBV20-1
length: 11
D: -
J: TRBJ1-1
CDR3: CSARGLQGAFF
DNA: TGCAGTGCTAGGGGACTCCAAGGGGCTTTCTTT

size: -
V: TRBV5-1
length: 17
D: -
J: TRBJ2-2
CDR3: CASSPSFRTDITGELFF
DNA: TGCGCCAGCAGCCCCTCCTTCAGGACTGACATCACCGGGGAGCTGTTTTTT

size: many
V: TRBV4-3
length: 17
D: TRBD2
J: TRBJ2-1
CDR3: CASSQAPTSGTYNEQFF
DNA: TGCGCCAGCAGCCAAGCCCCGACTAGCGGCACCTACAATGAGCAGTTCTTC

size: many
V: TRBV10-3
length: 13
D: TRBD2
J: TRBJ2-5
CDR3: CASKRGLQETQYF
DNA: TGTGCCTCGAAGCGGGGATTACAAGAGACCCAGTACTTC

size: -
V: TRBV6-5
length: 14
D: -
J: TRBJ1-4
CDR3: CASRLRGWGEKLFF
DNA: TGTGCCAGCAGACTCAGGGGATGGGGCGAAAAACTGTTTTTT

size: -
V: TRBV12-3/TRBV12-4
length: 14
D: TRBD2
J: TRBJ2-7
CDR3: CASRWGGSSYEQYF
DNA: TGTGCCAGCAGGTGGGGCGGGAGCTCCTACGAGCAGTACTTC

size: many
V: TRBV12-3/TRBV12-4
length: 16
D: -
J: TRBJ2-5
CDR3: CASTTFWVAGEETQYF
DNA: TGTGCCAGCACTACATTTTGGGTGGCCGGGGAAGAGACCCAGTACTTC

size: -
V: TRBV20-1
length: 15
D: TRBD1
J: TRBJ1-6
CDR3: CSARVDRAYNSPLHF
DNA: TGCAGTGCTAGAGTAGACAGGGCTTATAATTCACCCCTCCACTTT